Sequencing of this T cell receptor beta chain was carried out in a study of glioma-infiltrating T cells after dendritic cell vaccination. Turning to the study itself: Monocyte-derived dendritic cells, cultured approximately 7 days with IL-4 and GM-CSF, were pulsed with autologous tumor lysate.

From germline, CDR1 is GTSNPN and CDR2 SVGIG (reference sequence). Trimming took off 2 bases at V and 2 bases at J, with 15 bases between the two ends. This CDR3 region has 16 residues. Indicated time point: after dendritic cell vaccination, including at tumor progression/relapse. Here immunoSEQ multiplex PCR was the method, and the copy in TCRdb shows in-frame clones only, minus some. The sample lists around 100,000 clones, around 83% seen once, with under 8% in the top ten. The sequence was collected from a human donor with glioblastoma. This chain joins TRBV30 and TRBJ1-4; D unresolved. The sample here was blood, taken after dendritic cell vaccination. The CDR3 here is CAWSTGYVATNEKLFF. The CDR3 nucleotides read TGTGCCTGGAGTACGGGGTACGTCGCGACTAATGAAAAACTGTTTTTT.